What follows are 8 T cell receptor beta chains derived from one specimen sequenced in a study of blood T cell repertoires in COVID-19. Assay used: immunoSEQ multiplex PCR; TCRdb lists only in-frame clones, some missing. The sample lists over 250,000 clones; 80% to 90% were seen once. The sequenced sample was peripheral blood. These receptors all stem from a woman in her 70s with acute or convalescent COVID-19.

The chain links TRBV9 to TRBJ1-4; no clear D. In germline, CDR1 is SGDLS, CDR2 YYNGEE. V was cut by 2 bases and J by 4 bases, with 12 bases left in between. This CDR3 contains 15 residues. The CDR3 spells CASSVGTDFNEKLFF. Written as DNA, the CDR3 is TGTGCCAGCAGCGTTGGTACTGATTTTAATGAAAAACTGTTTTTT.

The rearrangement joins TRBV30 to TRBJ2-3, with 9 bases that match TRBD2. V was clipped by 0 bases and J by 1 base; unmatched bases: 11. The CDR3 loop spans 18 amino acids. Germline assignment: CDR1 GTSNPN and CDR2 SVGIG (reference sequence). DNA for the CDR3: TGTGCCTGGAGTGTTCGCCGCGGCGCTAGCGGGGGCACAGATACGCAGTATTTT. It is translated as CAWSVRRGASGGTDTQYF.

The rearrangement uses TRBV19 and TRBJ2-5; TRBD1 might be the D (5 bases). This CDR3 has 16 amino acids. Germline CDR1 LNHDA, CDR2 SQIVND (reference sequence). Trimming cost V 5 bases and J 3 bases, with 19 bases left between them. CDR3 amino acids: CASSDQGEEREETQYF. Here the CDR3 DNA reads TGTGCCAGTAGTGACCAGGGCGAGGAAAGGGAAGAGACCCAGTACTTC.

DNA for the CDR3: TGTGCCACCAGCAGAGCTGGTAGAGGGAACCAGCCCCAGCATTTT. Translated: CATSRAGRGNQPQHF. The V call is TRBV15, the J call TRBJ1-5; D not certain. This CDR3 has 15 residues. The germline CDR1 and CDR2 sequences are LNHNV and YYDKDF (reference sequence). Trimming shortened V by 1 base and J by 7 bases, and 14 bases separated the two germline ends.

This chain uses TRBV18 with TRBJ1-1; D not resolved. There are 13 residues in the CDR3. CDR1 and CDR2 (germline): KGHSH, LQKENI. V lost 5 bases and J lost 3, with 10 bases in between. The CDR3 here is CASSLNRDTEAFF. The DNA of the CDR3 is TGTGCCAGCTCATTAAACCGGGACACTGAAGCTTTCTTT. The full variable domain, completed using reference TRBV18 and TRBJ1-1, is NAGVMQNPRHLVRRRGQEARLRCSPMKGHSHVYWYRQLPEEGLKFMVYLQKENIIDESGMPKERFSAEFPKEGPSILRIQQVVRGDSAAYFCASSLNRDTEAFFGQGTRLTVV.

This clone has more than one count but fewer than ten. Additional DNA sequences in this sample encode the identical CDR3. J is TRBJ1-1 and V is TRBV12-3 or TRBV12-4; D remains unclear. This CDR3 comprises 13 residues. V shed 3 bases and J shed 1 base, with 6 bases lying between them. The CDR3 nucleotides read TGTGCCAGCAGTTTCACGGGGAACACTGAAGCTTTCTTT. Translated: CASSFTGNTEAFF.

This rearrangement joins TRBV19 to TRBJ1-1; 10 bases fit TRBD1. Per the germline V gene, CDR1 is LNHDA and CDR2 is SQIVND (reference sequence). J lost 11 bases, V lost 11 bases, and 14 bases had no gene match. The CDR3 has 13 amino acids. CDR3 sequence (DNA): TGTGCCGCATCGCGGGGACAGGGGAGTCCGGCTTTCTTT. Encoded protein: CAASRGQGSPAFF.

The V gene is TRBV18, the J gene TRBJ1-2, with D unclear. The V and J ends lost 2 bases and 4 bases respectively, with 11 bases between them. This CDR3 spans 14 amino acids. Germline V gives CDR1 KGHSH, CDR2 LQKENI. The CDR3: CASSPGQNGYGYTF. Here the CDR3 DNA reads TGTGCCAGCTCACCAGGGCAGAACGGCTATGGCTACACCTTC.